The subject of this entry is one T cell receptor (beta chain). Its antigen is still unknown. Time point noted: week 47, end of study. The investigators gave 300 ug of mutant IDH1 20-mer peptide in each vaccine dose, together with topical imiquimod. Assay used: immunoSEQ multiplex PCR; TCRdb lists only in-frame clones, some missing. This sample has 20,000 to 25,000 clones, with roughly 83% found just once. These data originate in a study of a mutant IDH1 vaccine in newly diagnosed glioma. Study-wide background: The study started vaccination 4-6 weeks after radiotherapy alone, or with temozolomide cycles. Most had both radiotherapy and temozolomide beforehand; others had only one. Study results and caveats: No link was apparently found between pseudoprogression and changes in top peripheral T cell clonotypes.

The CDR3 runs 15 residues. The V and J ends lost 2 bases and 6 bases respectively, with 15 bases between them. Germline V gene lookup returns CDR1 KGHSH and CDR2 LQKENI. This clonotype originated in a middle-aged man with glioma. The material was PBMCs, obtained from a glioma patient whose treatment included an IDH1 peptide vaccine. The rearrangement uses TRBV18 and TRBJ2-3; weak D call: TRBD2 (6 bases). The CDR3 loop reads CASSPTGSRVDTQYF. The CDR3 DNA reads as TGTGCCAGCTCACCAACCGGGAGTAGGGTCGATACGCAGTATTTT.